Listed here are 21 T cell receptor beta chains from one sample, sequenced in a study of blood T cells in healthy people across ages. Using a J-beta primer mix together with a sample-barcoded 5' primer, a second PCR was run for about 7 to 12 cycles. TCRdb reprocessed the 5' RACE reads with MiXCR, giving one entry per CDR3 protein. The sample gives about 1.4 million distinct CDR3 sequences, 59% of which show up once; roughly 6.3% is in the top ten. Sequencing was performed on blood. These receptors were taken from a man aged 18-30 years in good health.

This clonotype was found a few times. V is TRBV7-8 and J is TRBJ2-5, with D perhaps TRBD2 (5 bases). The CDR3 spans 15 residues. CDR1 SGHVS and CDR2 FQNEAQ come from the germline V gene. V was pared by 5 bases and J by 2 bases, with 15 bases between. CDR3 amino acids: CASSPQNREQETQYF. CDR3 DNA: TGTGCCAGCAGCCCTCAGAACCGGGAACAAGAGACCCAGTACTTC.

This clonotype was seen just once. The V and J genes are TRBV20-1 and TRBJ2-5; 10 positions match TRBD2. Germline assignment: CDR1 DFQATT and CDR2 SNEGSKA (reference sequence). The CDR3 runs to 11 residues. After removal of 6 bases from V and 11 bases from J, the junction contained 6 bases not matched to a gene. CDR3 in DNA: TGCAGTGCCATTAGCGGGAGGCAGCAGTACTTC. It yields the protein CSAISGRQQYF.

Of note for this clonotype: Germline and junction disagree at one end, which may indicate a read error. The V and J genes are TRBV4-1 and TRBJ2-7; the D gene could be TRBD1 or TRBD2 (5 bases each). There are 15 residues in the CDR3. The germline gives CDR1 MGHRA, CDR2 YSYEKL. The DNA of the CDR3 is TGCGCCAGCAGTCAAGCGTGGGGGTTAGTCGGCGAGCAGTACTTC. Translating gives CASSQAWGLVGEQYF.

V is TRBV9 and J is TRBJ2-4; 7 nucleotides match TRBD2. The closer fit of TRBJ2-7 to the DNA end suggests the J call may be wrong. Germline V gene data show CDR1 as SGDLS and CDR2 as YYNGEE. The CDR3 length is 15 residues. CDR3 sequence: CASSGGLGDPNEQYF. CDR3 in DNA: TGTGCCAGCAGCGGAGGACTAGGGGATCCAAACGAGCAGTACTTC.

This clonotype was observed a handful of times. The chain carries TRBV6-5 and TRBJ1-2; D unclear. Trimming left V 5 bases short and J 0 bases short, with 7 bases between. This CDR3 is built from 13 residues. CDR1 MNHEY and CDR2 SVGAGI come from the germline V gene. In DNA form, the CDR3 reads TGTGCCAGCAGTGCCGCAGCTAACTATGGCTACACCTTC. This codes for CASSAAANYGYTF.

The chain has TRBV7-9 and TRBJ2-7; possibly TRBD1 or TRBD2 for D (5 bases each). The J call may not be correct, given that the DNA end is closer to TRBJ2-5. CDR3 length equals 17 residues. Germline values: CDR1 SEHNR, CDR2 FQNEAQ (reference sequence). As DNA, the CDR3 is TGTGCCAGCAACCTAGGAGAGGGACCACAGACGTCGTGGACCCAGTACTTC. This gives the protein CASNLGEGPQTSWTQYF.

This clonotype was seen only a few times. V and J are TRBV20-1 and TRBJ1-4; tentative D call: TRBD1 (5 bases). Trimming stripped 1 base from V and 4 bases from J, with 13 bases between. The length of the CDR3 is 15 residues. Germline V gene data show CDR1 as DFQATT and CDR2 as SNEGSKA (reference sequence). The DNA of the CDR3 is TGCAGTGCTAGAGTGGGACGCAGCTATAATGAAAAACTGTTTTTT. Translation gives CSARVGRSYNEKLFF.

This clonotype was recorded a few times. This chain links TRBV11-2 with TRBJ2-1; 9 nucleotides agree with TRBD2. The CDR3 has 14 amino acids. Trimming took 4 bases from V and 7 from J; bases not matched to a gene: 5. Germline-derived CDR1 and CDR2 are SGHAT and FQNNGV. The CDR3 here is CASSSSGRRNEQFF. The CDR3 region has the DNA TGTGCCAGCAGCTCCAGCGGGAGGCGGAATGAGCAGTTCTTC.

V gene TRBV15 combines with J gene TRBJ1-5; D may be TRBD1 (5 bases). The CDR3 is 13 residues long. Trimming removed 3 bases from V and 7 bases from J, with 10 bases in between. In germline, CDR1 is LNHNV, CDR2 YYDKDF (reference sequence). In nucleotides, the CDR3 is TGTGCCACCAGCAGCGAAACAGGCCAGCCCCAGCATTTT. This sequence encodes CATSSETGQPQHF.

Only a few counts were recorded for this clonotype. The chain combines TRBV12-5 with TRBJ2-3; TRBD1 might be the D (6 bases). Germline assignment: CDR1 LGHNT and CDR2 FRNRAP. V lost 6 bases and J lost 3, with 10 bases in between. The CDR3 sequence is 13 residues long. CDR3 bases: TGTGCTAGTGGCCCAGGGGAAACAGATACGCAGTATTTT. This gives the protein CASGPGETDTQYF.

The chain combines TRBV4-1 with TRBJ2-5; 13 bases line up with TRBD2. Germline V gene lookup returns CDR1 MGHRA and CDR2 YSYEKL. V was pared by 4 bases and J by 3 bases, with 14 bases of the junction left unmatched. The CDR3 loop spans 19 amino acids. This CDR3 reads CASSRLPQETSGRKETQYF. The CDR3 region has the DNA TGCGCCAGCAGCCGACTTCCGCAGGAGACTAGCGGGAGGAAAGAGACCCAGTACTTC.

The chain carries TRBV20-1 and TRBJ2-1; the match to TRBD2 covers 7 bases. V was pared by 5 bases and J by 2 bases, with 9 bases of the junction left unmatched. The CDR3 spans 15 residues. The germline gives CDR1 DFQATT, CDR2 SNEGSKA (reference sequence). DNA for the CDR3: TGCAGTGCTCCGTTGAACGGGAGGCCCTACAATGAGCAGTTCTTC. Translated: CSAPLNGRPYNEQFF.

V and J are TRBV20-1 and TRBJ2-1, with D perhaps TRBD1 or TRBD2 (5 bases each). Germline CDR1 is DFQATT and CDR2 is SNEGSKA (reference sequence). The germline V and J ends were trimmed by 4 bases and 4 bases, with 11 bases remaining between them. The CDR3 extends over 13 amino acids. CDR3 coding DNA: TGCAGTGCTACAGACGAGGGGTACAATGAGCAGTTCTTC. Translating gives CSATDEGYNEQFF.

The DNA of the CDR3 is TGTGCCAGCAGCGTAGAGGGTAGAACTAATGAAAAACTGTTTTTT. Translated: CASSVEGRTNEKLFF. The rearrangement uses TRBV9 and TRBJ1-4; D uncertain. Germline CDR1 and CDR2: SGDLS and YYNGEE. The CDR3 is 15 amino acids. V lost 0 bases to trimming and J lost 1 base, with 7 bases between them.

This clonotype was seen a handful of times. J is TRBJ2-4 and V is TRBV28, with 7 bases identical to TRBD2. J was trimmed by 4 bases and V by 6 bases; bases with no gene match: 6. The germline gives CDR1 MDHEN, CDR2 SYDVKM. The CDR3 consists of 14 residues. The CDR3 DNA follows: TGTGCCAGCAGAAGACGAGCGGGAAAAAACATTCAGTACTTC. Its translation is CASRRRAGKNIQYF.

The chain employs TRBV6-5 and TRBJ2-3, with 7 bases matching TRBD2. V dropped 5 bases and J dropped 1; count of bases not matched to a gene: 9. The CDR3 length is 16 residues. The V gene's germline CDR1 is MNHEY and CDR2 SVGAGI. CDR3 DNA sequence: TGTGCCAGCAGTCACAAGCGGGACTGGGGCACAGATACGCAGTATTTT. It translates to CASSHKRDWGTDTQYF.

In DNA form, the CDR3 reads TGTGCCAGCAGTTTTGTTGGGACAGCAGAAGTCGAGCAGTACTTC. This codes for CASSFVGTAEVEQYF. V usage is TRBV12-3 or TRBV12-4 and J usage is TRBJ2-7; 7 bases align to TRBD1. V lost 3 bases, J lost 6 bases, and 11 bases stayed unmatched. This CDR3 contains 15 residues.

The chain joins TRBV5-1 to TRBJ1-4; D not certain. The CDR3 covers 15 residues. V was pared by 0 bases and J by 8 bases, with 14 bases between. Germline-derived CDR1 and CDR2 are SGHRS and YFSETQ. The CDR3 sequence: CASSLAWQTHEKLFF. The DNA of the CDR3 is TGCGCCAGCAGCTTGGCCTGGCAGACTCACGAAAAACTGTTTTTT.

There are a few counts of this clonotype. V gene TRBV29-1 combines with J gene TRBJ2-7; unclear D gene. Germline V gives CDR1 SQVTM, CDR2 ANQGSEA. Trimming took off 4 bases at V and 2 bases at J, with 12 bases between the two ends. The CDR3 totals 13 residues. CDR3 coding DNA: TGCAGCGTTGGGGTGACGGGCGCCTACGAGCAGTACTTC. Protein product: CSVGVTGAYEQYF.

The chain is built from TRBV10-3 and TRBJ2-7; D possibly matches TRBD1 or TRBD2 (5 bases each). Trimming pared 5 bases from V and 4 bases from J, leaving 21 bases between. The CDR3 covers 16 residues. The germline gives CDR1 ENHRY, CDR2 SYGVKD. The DNA for the CDR3 is TGTGCCATCAGTCCACTCGGGACCGCCTTCGGATACGAGCAGTACTTC. It specifies CAISPLGTAFGYEQYF.

This clonotype was observed a handful of times. This rearrangement joins TRBV7-2 to TRBJ1-2; tentatively, D is TRBD1 (6 bases). Germline lookup yields CDR1 SGHTA and CDR2 FQGNSA. This CDR3 region has 13 residues. Trimming took off 2 bases at V and 8 bases at J, with 12 bases between the two ends. The CDR3 DNA sequence: TGTGCCAGCAGCTTATTTGGGGGCTACGGCTACACCTTC. This encodes CASSLFGGYGYTF.